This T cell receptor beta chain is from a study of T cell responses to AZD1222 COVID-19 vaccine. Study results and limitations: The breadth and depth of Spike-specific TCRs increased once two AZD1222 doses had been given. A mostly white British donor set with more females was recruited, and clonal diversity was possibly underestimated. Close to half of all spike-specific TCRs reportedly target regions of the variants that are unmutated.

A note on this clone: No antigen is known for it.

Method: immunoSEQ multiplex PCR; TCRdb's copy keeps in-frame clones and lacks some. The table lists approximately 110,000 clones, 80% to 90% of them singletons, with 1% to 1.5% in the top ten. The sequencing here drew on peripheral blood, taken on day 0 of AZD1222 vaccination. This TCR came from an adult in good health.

The CDR3 DNA reads TGTGCCAGCAGCTCCATCGGGACAGGGAACACTGAAGCTTTCTTT. Its translation is CASSSIGTGNTEAFF. The chain combines TRBV11-2 with TRBJ1-1, with 8 bases identical to TRBD1. The J segment lost 1 base and the V segment lost 4 bases, leaving 5 bases of the junction unmatched. Germline V gene sequence: CDR1 SGHAT, CDR2 FQNNGV. This CDR3 is 15 amino acids long. Combining the CDR3 with reference TRBV11-2 and TRBJ1-1 gives the whole variable domain EAGVAQSPRYKIIEKRQSVAFWCNPISGHATLYWYQQILGQGPKLLIQFQNNGVVDDSQLPKDRFSAERLKGVDSTLKIQPAKLEDSAVYLCASSSIGTGNTEAFFGQGTRLTVV.